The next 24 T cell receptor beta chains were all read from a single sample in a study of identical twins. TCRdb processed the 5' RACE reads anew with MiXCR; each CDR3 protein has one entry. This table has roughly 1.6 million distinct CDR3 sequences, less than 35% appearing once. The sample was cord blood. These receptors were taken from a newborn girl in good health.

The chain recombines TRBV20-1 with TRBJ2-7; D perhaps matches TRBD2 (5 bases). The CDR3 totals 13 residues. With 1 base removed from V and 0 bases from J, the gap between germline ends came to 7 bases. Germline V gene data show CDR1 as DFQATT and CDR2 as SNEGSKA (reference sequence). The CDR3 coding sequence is TGCAGTGCTAGAGGGCGGGTCTCCTACGAGCAGTACTTC. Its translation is CSARGRVSYEQYF.

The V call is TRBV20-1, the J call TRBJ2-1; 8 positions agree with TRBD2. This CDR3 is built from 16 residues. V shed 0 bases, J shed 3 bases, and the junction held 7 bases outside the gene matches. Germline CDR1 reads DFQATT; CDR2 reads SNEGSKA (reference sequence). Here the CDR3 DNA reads TGCAGTGCTAGAGATAAAGCGGGAGCGGGCTACAATGAGCAGTTCTTC. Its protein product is CSARDKAGAGYNEQFF.

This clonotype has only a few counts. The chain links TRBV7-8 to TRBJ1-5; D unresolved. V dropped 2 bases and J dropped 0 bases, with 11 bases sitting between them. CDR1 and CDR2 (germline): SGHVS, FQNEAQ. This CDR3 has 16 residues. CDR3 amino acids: CASSLNQRLSNQPQHF. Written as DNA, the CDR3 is TGTGCCAGCAGCTTAAATCAACGGCTTAGCAATCAGCCCCAGCATTTT.

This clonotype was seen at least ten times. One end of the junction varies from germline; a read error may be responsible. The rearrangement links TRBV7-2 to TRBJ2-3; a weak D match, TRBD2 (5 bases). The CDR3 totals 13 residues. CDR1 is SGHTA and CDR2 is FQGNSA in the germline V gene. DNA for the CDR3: TGTGCCAGCAGTTTAGCGCTAGCAGATACGCAGTATTTT. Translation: CASSLALADTQYF.

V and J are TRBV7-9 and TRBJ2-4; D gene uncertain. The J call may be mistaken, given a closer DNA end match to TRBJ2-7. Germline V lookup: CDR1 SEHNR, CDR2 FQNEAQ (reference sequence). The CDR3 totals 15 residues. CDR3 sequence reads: CASSLEGRGAYEQYF. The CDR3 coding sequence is TGTGCCAGCAGCTTAGAGGGCCGAGGTGCCTACGAGCAGTACTTC.

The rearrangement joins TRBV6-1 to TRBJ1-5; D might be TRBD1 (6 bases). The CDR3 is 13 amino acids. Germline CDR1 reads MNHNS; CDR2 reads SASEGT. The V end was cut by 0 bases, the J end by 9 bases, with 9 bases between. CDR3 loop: CASSEATGAPQHF. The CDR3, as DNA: TGTGCCAGCAGTGAAGCGACGGGGGCGCCCCAGCATTTT.

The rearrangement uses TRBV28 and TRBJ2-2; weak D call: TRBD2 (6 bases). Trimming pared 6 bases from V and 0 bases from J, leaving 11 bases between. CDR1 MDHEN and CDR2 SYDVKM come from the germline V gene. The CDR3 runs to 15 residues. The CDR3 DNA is TGTGCCAGCAGAACGGGAGCTGCGAACACCGGGGAGCTGTTTTTT. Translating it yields CASRTGAANTGELFF.

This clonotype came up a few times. The CDR3 nucleotides read TGCAGTGCTAGAGTTGGGGGGGGGCGGCAGACCCAGTACTTC. As protein: CSARVGGGRQTQYF. The chain links TRBV20-1 to TRBJ2-5; maybe TRBD2 (7 bases). The CDR3 extends over 14 amino acids. Germline CDR1 DFQATT, CDR2 SNEGSKA (reference sequence). The germline V and J ends were trimmed by 1 base and 6 bases, with 15 bases remaining between them.

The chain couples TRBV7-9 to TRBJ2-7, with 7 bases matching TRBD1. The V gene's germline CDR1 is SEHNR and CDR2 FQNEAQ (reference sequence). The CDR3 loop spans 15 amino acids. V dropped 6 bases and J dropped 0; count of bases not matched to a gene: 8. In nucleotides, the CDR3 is TGTGCCAGCAGGAGTGGGGACAGTGTCTCCTACGAGCAGTACTTC. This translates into CASRSGDSVSYEQYF.

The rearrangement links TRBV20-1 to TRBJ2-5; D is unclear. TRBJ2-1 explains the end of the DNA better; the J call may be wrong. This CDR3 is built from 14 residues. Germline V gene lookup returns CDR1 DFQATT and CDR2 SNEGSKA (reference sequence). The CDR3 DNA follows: TGCAGTGCTAGTAAAGCCTCCCGACAAGAGACCCAGTTCTTC. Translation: CSASKASRQETQFF.

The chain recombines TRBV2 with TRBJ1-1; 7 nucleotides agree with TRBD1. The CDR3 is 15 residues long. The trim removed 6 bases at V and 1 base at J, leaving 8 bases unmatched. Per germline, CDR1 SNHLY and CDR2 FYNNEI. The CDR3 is CASRLTGTPNTEAFF. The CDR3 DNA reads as TGTGCCAGCAGATTGACAGGGACCCCGAACACTGAAGCTTTCTTT.

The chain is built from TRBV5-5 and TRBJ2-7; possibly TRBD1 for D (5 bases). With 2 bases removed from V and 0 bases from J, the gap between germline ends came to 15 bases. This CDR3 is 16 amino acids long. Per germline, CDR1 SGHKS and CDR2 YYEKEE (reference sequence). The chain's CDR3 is CASSLVSGHRSYEQYF. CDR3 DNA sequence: TGTGCCAGCAGCTTAGTTTCTGGACATCGCTCCTACGAGCAGTACTTC.

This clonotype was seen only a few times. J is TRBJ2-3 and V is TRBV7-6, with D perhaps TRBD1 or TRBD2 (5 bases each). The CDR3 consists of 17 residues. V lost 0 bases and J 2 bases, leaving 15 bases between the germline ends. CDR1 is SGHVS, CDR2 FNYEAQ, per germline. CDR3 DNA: TGTGCCAGCAGCTTAGCTGTACGGGGCGCCTTCACAGATACGCAGTATTTT. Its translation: CASSLAVRGAFTDTQYF.

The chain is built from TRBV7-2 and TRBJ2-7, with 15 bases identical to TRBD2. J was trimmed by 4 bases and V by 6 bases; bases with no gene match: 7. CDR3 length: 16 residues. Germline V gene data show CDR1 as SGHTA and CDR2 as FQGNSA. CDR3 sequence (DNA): TGTGCCAGCAGTTGGTCCGGGACTAGCGGGGGGTACGAGCAGTACTTC. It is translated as CASSWSGTSGGYEQYF.

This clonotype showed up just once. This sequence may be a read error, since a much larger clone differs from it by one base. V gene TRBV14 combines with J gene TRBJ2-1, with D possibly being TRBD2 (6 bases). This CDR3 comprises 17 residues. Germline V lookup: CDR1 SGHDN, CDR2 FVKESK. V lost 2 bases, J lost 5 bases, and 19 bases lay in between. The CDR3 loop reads CASSQNSPAGEDNEQFF. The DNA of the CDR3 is TGTGCCAGCAGCCAAAATTCTCCAGCCGGGGAGGACAATGAGCAGTTCTTC.

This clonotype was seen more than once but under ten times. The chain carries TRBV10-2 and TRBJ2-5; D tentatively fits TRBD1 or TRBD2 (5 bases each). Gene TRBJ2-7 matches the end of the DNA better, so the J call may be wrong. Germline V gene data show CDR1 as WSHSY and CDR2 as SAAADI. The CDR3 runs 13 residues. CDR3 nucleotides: TGCGCCAGCAGGGGGACGATCAACTACGAGCAGTACTTC. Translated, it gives CASRGTINYEQYF.

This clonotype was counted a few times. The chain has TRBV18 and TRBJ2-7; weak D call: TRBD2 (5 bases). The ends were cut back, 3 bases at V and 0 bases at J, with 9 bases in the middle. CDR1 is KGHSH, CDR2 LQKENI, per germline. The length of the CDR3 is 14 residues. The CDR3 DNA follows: TGTGCCAGCTCACCTTCGACTAACTCCTACGAGCAGTACTTC. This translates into CASSPSTNSYEQYF. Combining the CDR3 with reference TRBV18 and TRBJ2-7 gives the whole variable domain NAGVMQNPRHLVRRRGQEARLRCSPMKGHSHVYWYRQLPEEGLKFMVYLQKENIIDESGMPKERFSAEFPKEGPSILRIQQVVRGDSAAYFCASSPSTNSYEQYFGPGTRLTVT.

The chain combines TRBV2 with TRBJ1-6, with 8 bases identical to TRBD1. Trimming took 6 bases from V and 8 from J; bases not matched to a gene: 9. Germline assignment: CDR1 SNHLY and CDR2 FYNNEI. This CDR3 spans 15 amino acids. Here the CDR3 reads CASRKQGDKYSPLHF. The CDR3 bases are TGTGCCAGCAGGAAACAGGGGGATAAGTATTCACCCCTCCACTTT. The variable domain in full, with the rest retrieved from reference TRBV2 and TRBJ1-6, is EPEVTQTPSHQVTQMGQEVILRCVPISNHLYFYWYRQILGQKVEFLVSFYNNEISEKSEIFDDQFSVERPDGSNFTLKIRSTKLEDSAMYFCASRKQGDKYSPLHFGNGTRLTVT.

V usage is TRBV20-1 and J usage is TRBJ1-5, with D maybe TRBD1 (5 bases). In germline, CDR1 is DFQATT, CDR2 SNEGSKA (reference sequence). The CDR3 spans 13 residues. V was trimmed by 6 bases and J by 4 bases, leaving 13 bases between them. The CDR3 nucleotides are TGCAGTGCCAACCCAAGGGGTAATCAGCCCCAGCATTTT. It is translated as CSANPRGNQPQHF.

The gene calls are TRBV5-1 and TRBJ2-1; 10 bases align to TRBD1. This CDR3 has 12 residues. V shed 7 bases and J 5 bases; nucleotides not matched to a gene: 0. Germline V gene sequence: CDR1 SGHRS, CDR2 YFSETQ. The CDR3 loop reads CASGQGDNEQFF. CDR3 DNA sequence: TGCGCCAGCGGACAGGGGGACAATGAGCAGTTCTTC.

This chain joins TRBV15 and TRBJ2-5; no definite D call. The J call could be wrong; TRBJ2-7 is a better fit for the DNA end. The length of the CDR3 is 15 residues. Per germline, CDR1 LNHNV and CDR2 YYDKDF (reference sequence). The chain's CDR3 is CATSRDGLPSDEQYF. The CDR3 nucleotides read TGTGCCACCAGCAGAGATGGGTTGCCGAGTGACGAGCAGTACTTC.

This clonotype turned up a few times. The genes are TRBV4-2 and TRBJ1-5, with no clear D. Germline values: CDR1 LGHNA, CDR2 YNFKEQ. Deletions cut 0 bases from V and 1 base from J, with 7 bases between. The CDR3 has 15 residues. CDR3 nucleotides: TGTGCCAGCAGCCAAGATCTTTACAGCAATCAGCCCCAGCATTTT. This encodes CASSQDLYSNQPQHF.

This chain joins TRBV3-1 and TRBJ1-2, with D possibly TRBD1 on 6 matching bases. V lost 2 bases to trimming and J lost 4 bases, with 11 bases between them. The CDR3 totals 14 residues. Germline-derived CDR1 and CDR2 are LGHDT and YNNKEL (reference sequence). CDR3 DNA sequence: TGTGCCAGCAGCCAAAGGGGGGGAACCTATGGCTACACCTTC. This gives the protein CASSQRGGTYGYTF.

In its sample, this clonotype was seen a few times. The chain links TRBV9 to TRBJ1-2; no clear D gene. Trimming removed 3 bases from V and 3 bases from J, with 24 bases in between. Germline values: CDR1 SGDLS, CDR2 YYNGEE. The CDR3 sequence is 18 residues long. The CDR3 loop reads CASSGEDFLLPGHYGYTF. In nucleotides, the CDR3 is TGTGCCAGCAGCGGTGAAGACTTCCTCCTCCCCGGGCACTATGGCTACACCTTC.